Listed below are T cell receptor beta chains from one sample, sequenced in a study of shared clonotypes between healthy human individuals. Generated by immunoSEQ multiplex PCR, the TCRdb table keeps only in-frame clones and is missing some. This table has around 500,000 clones, approximately 79% appearing once. What was sequenced was PBMCs. These receptors all stem from a woman aged 40 to 55 in good health. Some clones in this sample may be carry-over from other donors' samples. Both conserved end residues are part of each CDR3.

16 | TRBJ2-7 | TRBV23-1 | CASSQPGDRFSYEQYF
14 | TRBJ1-5 | TRBV29-1 | CSVRTGDSNQPQHF
15 | TRBJ2-1 | TRBV5-1 | CASSLYSGSSREQFF
14 | TRBJ2-7 | TRBV29-1 | CSVEDPKGAYEQYF
13 | TRBJ1-6 | TRBV28 | CATNPLNGERLHF
16 | TRBJ2-2 | TRBV4-1 | CASSRSSGSSRGELFF
16 | TRBJ2-1 | TRBV15 | CATSRELFTSYNEQFF
16 | TRBJ2-5 | TRBV9 | CASSDPGTGRRETQYF
13 | TRBJ2-3 | TRBV29-1 | CSVRREPSDTQYF
17 | TRBJ1-2 | TRBV9 | CASSANPHRGHDYGYTF
13 | TRBJ2-3 | TRBV30 | CAWMRTATDTQYF
12 | TRBJ1-5 | TRBV19 | CASSIGLQPQHF
14 | TRBJ2-1 | TRBV11-3 | CASSLGAGAHEQFF
16 | TRBJ2-1 | TRBV25-1 | CASSGRTSGRYNEQFF
14 | TRBJ2-3 | TRBV5-1 | CASRLTGFRDTQYF
15 | TRBJ2-1 | TRBV18 | CASSSGLAGDNEQFF
15 | TRBJ2-1 | TRBV6-5 | CASRQTGTPLDWQFF
16 | TRBJ2-3 | TRBV28 | CASSFASGIITDTQYF
13 | TRBJ1-5 | TRBV5-5 | CASSFVGDQPQHF
13 | TRBJ2-5 | TRBV19 | CASRPVGGETQYF
13 | TRBJ2-1 | TRBV11-2 | CASSRQTYNEQFF
14 | TRBJ1-1 | TRBV11-2 | CASNAGLMNTEAFF
16 | TRBJ2-6 | TRBV5-5 | CASSLGRVSGANVLTF
18 | TRBJ2-1 | TRBV18 | CASSPPSRGALGHNEQFF
14 | TRBJ2-2 | TRBV4-1 | CASGRLGSTGELFF
14 | TRBJ2-7 | TRBV19 | CASSIDGVSYEQYF
14 | TRBJ2-3 | TRBV7-7 | CASSLDRGTDTQYF
14 | TRBJ2-2 | TRBV7-2 | CASSLFQNTGELFF
16 | TRBJ1-3 | TRBV28 | CASSGPTGLSGNTIYF
15 | TRBJ2-1 | TRBV28 | CASRRLAGGRSEQFF
12 | TRBJ1-2 | TRBV6-5 | CASSSASDGYTF
11 | TRBJ2-7 | TRBV20-1 | CSASNNQEQYF
16 | TRBJ2-5 | TRBV5-6 | CASSFWTSVKQETQYF
14 | TRBJ2-7 | TRBV19 | CASSKDRAASEQYF
14 | TRBJ2-2 | TRBV27 | CASSRNRDTGELFF
15 | TRBJ1-2 | TRBV7-8 | CASSLDGRAIYGYTF
13 | TRBJ2-5 | TRBV6-6 | CASTRQAMKTQYF